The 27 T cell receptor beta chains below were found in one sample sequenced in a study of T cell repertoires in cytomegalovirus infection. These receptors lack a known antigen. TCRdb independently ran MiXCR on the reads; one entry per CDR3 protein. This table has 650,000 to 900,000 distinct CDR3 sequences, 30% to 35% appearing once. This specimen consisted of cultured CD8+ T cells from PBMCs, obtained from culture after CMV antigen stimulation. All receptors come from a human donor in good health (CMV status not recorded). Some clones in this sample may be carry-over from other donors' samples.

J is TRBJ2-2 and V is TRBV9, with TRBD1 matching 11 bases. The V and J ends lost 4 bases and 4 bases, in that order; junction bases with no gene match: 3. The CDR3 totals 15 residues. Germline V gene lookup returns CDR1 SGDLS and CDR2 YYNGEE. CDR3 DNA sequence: TGTGCCAGCAGCAAGGACAGGGGGCTCACCGGGGAGCTGTTTTTT. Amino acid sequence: CASSKDRGLTGELFF.

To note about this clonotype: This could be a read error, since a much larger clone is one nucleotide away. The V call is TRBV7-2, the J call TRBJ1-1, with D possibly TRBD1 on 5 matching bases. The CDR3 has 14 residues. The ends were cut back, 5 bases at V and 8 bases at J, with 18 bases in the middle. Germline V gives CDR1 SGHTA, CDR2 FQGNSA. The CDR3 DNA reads TGTGCCAGCAGCCAAATGGACATGGACTCAGAAGCTTTCTTT. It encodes CASSQMDMDSEAFF.

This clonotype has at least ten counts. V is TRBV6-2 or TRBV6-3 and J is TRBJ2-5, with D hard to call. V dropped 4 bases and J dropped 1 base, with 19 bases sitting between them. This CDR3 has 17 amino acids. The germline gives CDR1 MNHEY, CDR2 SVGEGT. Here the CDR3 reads CASSSPLDSAVQETQYF. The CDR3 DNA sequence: TGTGCCAGCAGTTCGCCTTTAGACTCCGCCGTCCAAGAGACCCAGTACTTC.

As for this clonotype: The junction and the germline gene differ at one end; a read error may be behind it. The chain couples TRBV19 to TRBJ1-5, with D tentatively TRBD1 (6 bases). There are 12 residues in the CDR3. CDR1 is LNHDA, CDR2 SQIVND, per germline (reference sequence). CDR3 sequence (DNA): TGTGTCAGTAGAACAGGGAGCCAGCCCCAGCATTTT. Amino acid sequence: CVSRTGSQPQHF.

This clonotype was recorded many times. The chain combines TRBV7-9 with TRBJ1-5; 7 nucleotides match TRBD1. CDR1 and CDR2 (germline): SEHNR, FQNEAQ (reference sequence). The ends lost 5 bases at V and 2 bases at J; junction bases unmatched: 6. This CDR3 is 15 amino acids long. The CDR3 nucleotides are TGTGCCAGCAGCACAGGGGAAGGGCGCAATCAGCCCCAGCATTTT. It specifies CASSTGEGRNQPQHF.

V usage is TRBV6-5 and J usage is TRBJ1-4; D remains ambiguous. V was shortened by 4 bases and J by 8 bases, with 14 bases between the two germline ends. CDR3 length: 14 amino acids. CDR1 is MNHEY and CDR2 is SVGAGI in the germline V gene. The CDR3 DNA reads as TGTGCCAGCAGTTCTGGGGTAGGAGGAGAAAAACTGTTTTTT. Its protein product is CASSSGVGGEKLFF.

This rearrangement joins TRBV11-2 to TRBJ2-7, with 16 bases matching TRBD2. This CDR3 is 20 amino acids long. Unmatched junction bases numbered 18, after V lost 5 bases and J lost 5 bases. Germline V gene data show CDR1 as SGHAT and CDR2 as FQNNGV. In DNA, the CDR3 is TGTGCCAGCAGCCGGACAGTAGAGGGACTAGCGGGGGGGCTCCCCCACGAGCAGTACGTC. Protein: CASSRTVEGLAGGLPHEQYV.

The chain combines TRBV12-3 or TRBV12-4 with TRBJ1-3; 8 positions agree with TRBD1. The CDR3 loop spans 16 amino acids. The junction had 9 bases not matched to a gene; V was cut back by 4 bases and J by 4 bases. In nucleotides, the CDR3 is TGTGCCAGCAGTTCTCGGACAGGGAAATTCGGAAACACCATATATTTT. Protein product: CASSSRTGKFGNTIYF.

The CDR3 nucleotides are TGTGCCAGCAGCTTAGTGAGTCTGGGACAGGGGATAGGGCAGTACTTC. Encoded protein: CASSLVSLGQGIGQYF. V gene TRBV7-9 combines with J gene TRBJ2-7; 10 bases fit TRBD1. The CDR3 extends over 16 amino acids. V dropped 1 base and J dropped 9; count of bases not matched to a gene: 12. Germline V gives CDR1 SEHNR, CDR2 FQNEAQ (reference sequence).

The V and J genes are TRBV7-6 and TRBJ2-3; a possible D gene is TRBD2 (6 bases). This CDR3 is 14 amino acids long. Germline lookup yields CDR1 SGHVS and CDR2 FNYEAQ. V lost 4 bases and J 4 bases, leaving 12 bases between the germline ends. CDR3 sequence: CASSWTKSPDTQYF. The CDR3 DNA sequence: TGTGCCAGCAGCTGGACTAAGAGCCCAGATACGCAGTATTTT.

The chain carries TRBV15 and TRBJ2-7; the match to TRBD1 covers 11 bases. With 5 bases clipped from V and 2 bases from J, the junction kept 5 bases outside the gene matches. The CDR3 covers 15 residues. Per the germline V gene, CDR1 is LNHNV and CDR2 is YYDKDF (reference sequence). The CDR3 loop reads CATSRTGGNAYEQYF. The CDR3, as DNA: TGTGCCACCAGCCGGACAGGGGGCAATGCCTACGAGCAGTACTTC.

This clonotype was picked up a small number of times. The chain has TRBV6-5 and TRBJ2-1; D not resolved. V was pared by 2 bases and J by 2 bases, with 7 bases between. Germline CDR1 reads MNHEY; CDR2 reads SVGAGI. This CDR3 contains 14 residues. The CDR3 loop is CASSYPGPYNEQFF. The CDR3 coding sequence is TGTGCCAGCAGTTACCCCGGGCCCTACAATGAGCAGTTCTTC.

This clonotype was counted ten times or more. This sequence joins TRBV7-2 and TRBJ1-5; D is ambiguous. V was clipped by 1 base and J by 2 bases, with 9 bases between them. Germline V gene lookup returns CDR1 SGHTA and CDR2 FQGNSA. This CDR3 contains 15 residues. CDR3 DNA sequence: TGTGCCAGCAGCTTAGTACATTCTGGCAATCAGCCCCAGCATTTT. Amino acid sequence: CASSLVHSGNQPQHF.

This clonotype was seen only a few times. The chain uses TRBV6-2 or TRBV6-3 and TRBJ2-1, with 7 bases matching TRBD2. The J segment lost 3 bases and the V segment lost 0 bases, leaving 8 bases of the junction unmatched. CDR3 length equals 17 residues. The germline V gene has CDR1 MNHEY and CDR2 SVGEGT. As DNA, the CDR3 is TGTGCCAGCAGTTACTCGAAGGCTAGCGGAAACTACAATGAGCAGTTCTTC. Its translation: CASSYSKASGNYNEQFF.

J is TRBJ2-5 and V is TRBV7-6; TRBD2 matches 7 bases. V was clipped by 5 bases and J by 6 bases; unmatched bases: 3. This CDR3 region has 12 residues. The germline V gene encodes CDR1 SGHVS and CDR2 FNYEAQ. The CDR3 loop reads CASSLTSKTQYF. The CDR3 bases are TGTGCCAGCAGCCTGACTAGCAAGACCCAGTACTTC.

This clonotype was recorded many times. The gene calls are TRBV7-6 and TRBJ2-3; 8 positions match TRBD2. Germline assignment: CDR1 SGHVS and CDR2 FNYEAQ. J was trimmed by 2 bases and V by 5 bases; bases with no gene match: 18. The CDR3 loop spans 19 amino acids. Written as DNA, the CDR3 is TGTGCCAGCAGCAGCCCTCGGACTGCAAGCGGGGGACACACAGATACGCAGTATTTT. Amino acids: CASSSPRTASGGHTDTQYF.

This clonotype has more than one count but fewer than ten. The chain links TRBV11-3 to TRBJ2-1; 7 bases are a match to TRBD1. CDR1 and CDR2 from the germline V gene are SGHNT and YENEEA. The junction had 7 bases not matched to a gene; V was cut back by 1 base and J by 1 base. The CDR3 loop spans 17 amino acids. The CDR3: CASSLGAGGRSYNEQFF. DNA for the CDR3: TGTGCCAGCAGCTTAGGGGCAGGGGGTAGGTCCTACAATGAGCAGTTCTTC.

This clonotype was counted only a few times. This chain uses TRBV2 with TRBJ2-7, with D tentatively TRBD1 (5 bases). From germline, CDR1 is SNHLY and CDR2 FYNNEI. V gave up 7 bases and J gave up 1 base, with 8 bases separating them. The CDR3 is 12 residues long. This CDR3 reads CASTDRSYEQYV. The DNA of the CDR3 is TGTGCCAGCACCGACAGATCCTACGAGCAGTACGTC.

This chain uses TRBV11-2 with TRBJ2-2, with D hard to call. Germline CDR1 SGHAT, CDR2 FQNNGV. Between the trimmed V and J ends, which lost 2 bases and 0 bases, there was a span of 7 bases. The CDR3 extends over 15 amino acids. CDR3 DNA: TGTGCCAGCAGCTTATGGGCAACGAACACCGGGGAGCTGTTTTTT. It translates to CASSLWATNTGELFF.

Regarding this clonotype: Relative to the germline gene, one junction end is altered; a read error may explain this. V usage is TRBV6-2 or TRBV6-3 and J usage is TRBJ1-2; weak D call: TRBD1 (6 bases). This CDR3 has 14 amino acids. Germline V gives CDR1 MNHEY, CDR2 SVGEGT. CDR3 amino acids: CANSSRGLGYGYTF. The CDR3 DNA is TGTGCCAACAGTTCCAGGGGACTCGGCTATGGCTACACCTTC.

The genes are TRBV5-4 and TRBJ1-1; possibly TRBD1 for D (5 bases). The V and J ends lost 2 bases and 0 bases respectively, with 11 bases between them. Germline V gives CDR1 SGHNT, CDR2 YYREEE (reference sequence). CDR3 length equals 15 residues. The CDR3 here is CASSFSGPMNTEAFF. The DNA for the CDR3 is TGTGCCAGCAGCTTTTCGGGACCCATGAACACTGAAGCTTTCTTT.

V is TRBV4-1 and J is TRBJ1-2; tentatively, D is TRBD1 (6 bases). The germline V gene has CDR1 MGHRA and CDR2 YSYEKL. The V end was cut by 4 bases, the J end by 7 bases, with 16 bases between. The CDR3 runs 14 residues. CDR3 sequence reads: CASSPRSGAGGYTF. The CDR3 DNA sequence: TGCGCCAGCAGCCCCCGCTCAGGGGCAGGTGGCTACACCTTC.

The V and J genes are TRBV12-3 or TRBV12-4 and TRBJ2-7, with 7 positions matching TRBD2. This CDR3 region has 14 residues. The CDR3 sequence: CASSISGTTYGQYV. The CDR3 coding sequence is TGTGCCAGCAGTATCTCCGGGACTACCTACGGGCAGTACGTC.

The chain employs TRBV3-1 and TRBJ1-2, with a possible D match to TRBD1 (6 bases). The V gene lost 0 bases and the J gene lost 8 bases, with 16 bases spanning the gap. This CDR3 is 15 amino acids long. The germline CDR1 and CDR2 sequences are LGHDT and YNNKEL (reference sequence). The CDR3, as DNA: TGTGCCAGCAGCCAAGATGTGTGGGGGGCGAGCGGCTACACCTTC. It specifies CASSQDVWGASGYTF.

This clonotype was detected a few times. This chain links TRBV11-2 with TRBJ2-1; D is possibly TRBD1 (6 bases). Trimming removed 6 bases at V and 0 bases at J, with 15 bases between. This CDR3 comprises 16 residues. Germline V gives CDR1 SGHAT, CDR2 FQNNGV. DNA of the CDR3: TGTGCCAGCAGACGAAACAGGGATAGCTCCTACAATGAGCAGTTCTTC. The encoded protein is CASRRNRDSSYNEQFF.

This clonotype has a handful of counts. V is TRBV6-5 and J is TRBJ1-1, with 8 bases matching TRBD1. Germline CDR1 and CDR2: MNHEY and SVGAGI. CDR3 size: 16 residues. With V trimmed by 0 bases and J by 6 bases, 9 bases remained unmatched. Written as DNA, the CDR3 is TGTGCCAGCAGTTACTCGAGGAGACAGGGGTGGCCTGAAGCTTTCTTT. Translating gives CASSYSRRQGWPEAFF.

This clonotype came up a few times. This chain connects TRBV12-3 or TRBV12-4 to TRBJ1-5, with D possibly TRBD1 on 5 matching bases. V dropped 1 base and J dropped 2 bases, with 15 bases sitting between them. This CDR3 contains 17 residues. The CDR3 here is CASSLEAGTIRNQPQHF. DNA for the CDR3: TGTGCCAGCAGTTTAGAGGCAGGGACTATCCGCAATCAGCCCCAGCATTTT.